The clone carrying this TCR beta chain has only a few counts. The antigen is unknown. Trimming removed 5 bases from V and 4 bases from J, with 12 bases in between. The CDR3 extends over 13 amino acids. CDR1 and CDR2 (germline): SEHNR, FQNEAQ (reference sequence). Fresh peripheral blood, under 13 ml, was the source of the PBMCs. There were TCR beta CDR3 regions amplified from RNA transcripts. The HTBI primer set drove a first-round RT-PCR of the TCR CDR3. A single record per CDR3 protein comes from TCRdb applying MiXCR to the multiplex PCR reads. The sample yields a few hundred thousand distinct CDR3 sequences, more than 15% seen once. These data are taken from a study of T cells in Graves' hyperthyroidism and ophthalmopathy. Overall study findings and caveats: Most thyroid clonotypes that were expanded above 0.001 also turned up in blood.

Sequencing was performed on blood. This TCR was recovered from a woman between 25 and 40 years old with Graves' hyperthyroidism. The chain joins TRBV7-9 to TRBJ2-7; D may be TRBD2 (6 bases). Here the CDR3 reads CASSRSGKYEQYF. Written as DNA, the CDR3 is TGTGCCAGCAGCCGTAGCGGAAAGTACGAGCAGTACTTC.